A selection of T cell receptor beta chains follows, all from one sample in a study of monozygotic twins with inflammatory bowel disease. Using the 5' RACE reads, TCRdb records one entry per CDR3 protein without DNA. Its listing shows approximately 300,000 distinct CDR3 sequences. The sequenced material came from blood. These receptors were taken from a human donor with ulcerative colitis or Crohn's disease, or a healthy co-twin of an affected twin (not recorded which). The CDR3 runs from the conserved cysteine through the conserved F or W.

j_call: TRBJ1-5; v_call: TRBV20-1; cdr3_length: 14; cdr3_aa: CSASRGRGNQPQHF
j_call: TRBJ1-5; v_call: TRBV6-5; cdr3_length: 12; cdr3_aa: CASSKRDQPQHF
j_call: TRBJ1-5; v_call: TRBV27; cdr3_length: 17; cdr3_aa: CASSLSPWGSSNQPQHF
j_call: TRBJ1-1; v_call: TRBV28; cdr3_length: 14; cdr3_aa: CASKVTGSFTEAFF
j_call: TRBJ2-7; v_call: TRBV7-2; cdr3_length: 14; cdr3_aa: CASSLYRGAEEQYF
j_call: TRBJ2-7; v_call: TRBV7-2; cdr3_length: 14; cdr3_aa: CASSFSTRVYEQYF
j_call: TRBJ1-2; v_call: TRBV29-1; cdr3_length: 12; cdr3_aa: CSVVGGPYGYTF
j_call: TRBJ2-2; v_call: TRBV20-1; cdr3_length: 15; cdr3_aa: CSARVEGDDTGELFF
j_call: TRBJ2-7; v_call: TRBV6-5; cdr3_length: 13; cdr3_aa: CASRRGLRDEQYF
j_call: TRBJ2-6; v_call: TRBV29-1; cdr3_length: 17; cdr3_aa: CSVDGGLSPSGANVLTF
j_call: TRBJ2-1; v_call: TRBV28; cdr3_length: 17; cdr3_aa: CASSPKNLAGRYNEQFF
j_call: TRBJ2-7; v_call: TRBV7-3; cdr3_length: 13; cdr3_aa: CASSPQSGYEQYF
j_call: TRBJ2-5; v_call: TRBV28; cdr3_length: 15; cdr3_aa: CASSLMGSRSATQYF
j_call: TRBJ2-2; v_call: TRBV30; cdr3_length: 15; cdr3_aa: CAWSIRGAHTGELFF
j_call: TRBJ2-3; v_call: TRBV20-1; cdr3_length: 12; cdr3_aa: CSARLGQDTQYF
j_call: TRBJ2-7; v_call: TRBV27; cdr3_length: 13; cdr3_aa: CASSPIPGYEQYF
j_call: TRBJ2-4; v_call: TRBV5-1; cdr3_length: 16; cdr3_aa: CASRVSSGQNKNIQYF
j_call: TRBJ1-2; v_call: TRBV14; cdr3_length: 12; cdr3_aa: CASSDRSYGYTF
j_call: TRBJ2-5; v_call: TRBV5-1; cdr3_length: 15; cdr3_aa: CASRETGTGGETQYF
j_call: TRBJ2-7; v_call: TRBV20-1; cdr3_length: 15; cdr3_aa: CSATPGTGGSYEQYF
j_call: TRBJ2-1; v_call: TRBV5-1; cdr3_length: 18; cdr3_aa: CASRTGLAGGPDLNEQFF
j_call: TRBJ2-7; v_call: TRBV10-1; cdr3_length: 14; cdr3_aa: CASSEPWTDYEQYF
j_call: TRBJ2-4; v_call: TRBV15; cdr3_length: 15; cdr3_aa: CATSRVLAGKNIQYF
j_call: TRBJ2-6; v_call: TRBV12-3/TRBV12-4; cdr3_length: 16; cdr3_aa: CASTRDRTPGANVLTF
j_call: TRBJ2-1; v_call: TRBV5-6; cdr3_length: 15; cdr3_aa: CASSLGHSLYNEQFF
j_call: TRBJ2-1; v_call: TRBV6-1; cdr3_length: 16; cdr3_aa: CASSEQIGVSYNEQFF
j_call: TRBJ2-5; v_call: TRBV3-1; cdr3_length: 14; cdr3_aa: CASSQVVLQETQYF
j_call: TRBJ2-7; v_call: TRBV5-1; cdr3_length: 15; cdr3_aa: CASSLDVSGVYEQYF
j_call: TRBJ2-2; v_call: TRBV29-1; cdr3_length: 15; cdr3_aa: CSVGETGANTGELFF
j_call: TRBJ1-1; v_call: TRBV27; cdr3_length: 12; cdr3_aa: CASSYGQGSAFF
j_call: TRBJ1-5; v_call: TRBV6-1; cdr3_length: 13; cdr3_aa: CASRNRGGQPQHF
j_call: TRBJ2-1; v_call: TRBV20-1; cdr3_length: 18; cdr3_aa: CSARGTSGRASSYNEQFF
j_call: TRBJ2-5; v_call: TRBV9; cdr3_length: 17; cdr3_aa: CASSAPMTSGGAETQYF
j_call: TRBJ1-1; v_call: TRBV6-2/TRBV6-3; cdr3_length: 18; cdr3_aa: CASFQTTLAGRMNTEAFF
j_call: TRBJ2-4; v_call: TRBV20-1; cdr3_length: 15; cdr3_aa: CSASGLGVAKNIQYF